These 27 T cell receptor beta chains originate from one sample sequenced in a study of sequential checkpoint blockade in melanoma. Treatment meaning: randomized to nivolumab then ipilimumab (arm A) or the reverse (arm B). The protocol was immunoSEQ multiplex PCR, while the TCRdb copy is restricted to in-frame clones and leaves out a portion. The sample lists some 22,000 clones; roughly 80% were seen once. The sequenced sample was CD8+ T cells sorted from blood (inferred from file names), obtained from a patient given nivolumab and ipilimumab in sequence. The receptors derive from a human donor with melanoma.

The genes are TRBV5-6 and TRBJ2-1, with D unresolved. Trimming removed 3 bases at V and 1 base at J, with 5 bases between. CDR1 is SGHDT, CDR2 YYEEEE, per germline. This CDR3 has 13 residues. Written as DNA, the CDR3 is TGTGCCAGCAGCTCGGGTTCCTACAATGAGCAGTTCTTC. Translating it yields CASSSGSYNEQFF.

This chain links TRBV6-6 with TRBJ1-2; possible D gene TRBD1, 6 bases. Deletions cut 2 bases from V and 6 bases from J, with 16 bases between. This CDR3 spans 15 amino acids. The V gene's germline CDR1 is MNHNY and CDR2 SVGAGI (reference sequence). The chain's CDR3 is CASSYTQGGGDGYTF. CDR3 nucleotide sequence: TGTGCCAGCAGTTACACACAGGGCGGTGGGGATGGCTACACCTTC.

This clone was seen only a few times. The rearrangement uses TRBV7-6 and TRBJ1-1, with D perhaps TRBD1 (6 bases). The CDR3 has 13 amino acids. The germline V gene has CDR1 SGHVS and CDR2 FNYEAQ. Trimming stripped 4 bases from V and 4 bases from J, with 10 bases between. In DNA form, the CDR3 reads TGTGCCAGCAGCTCGAACAGGGCCACTGAAGCTTTCTTT. It specifies CASSSNRATEAFF.

CDR3 amino acids: CASSPGGPGNTIYF. In nucleotides, the CDR3 is TGTGCCAGCAGCCCAGGGGGACCTGGAAACACCATATATTTT. The chain recombines TRBV9 with TRBJ1-3, with 7 nucleotides matching TRBD1. In germline, CDR1 is SGDLS, CDR2 YYNGEE. V was clipped by 4 bases and J by 2 bases; unmatched bases: 3. The CDR3 has 14 amino acids.

The chain uses TRBV27 and TRBJ1-2, with 9 nucleotides matching TRBD1. Germline lookup yields CDR1 MNHEY and CDR2 SMNVEV (reference sequence). V trimming: 4 bases; J trimming: 7 bases; junction bases outside the gene matches: 4. CDR3 length: 13 residues. CDR3 coding DNA: TGTGCCAGCAGTTCTACAGGGGGCTCTGGCTACACCTTC. Amino acids: CASSSTGGSGYTF.

This chain joins TRBV6-5 and TRBJ2-7; D is perhaps TRBD1 (5 bases). The CDR3 consists of 15 residues. CDR1 and CDR2 (germline): MNHEY, SVGAGI. Trimming shortened V by 5 bases and J by 3 bases, and 17 bases separated the two germline ends. This CDR3 reads CASSALRRAGYEQYF. CDR3 in DNA: TGTGCCAGCAGTGCCTTGCGCAGGGCTGGCTACGAGCAGTACTTC.

The genes are TRBV30 and TRBJ2-7; D gene ambiguous. Germline-derived CDR1 and CDR2 are GTSNPN and SVGIG (reference sequence). The ends were cut back, 8 bases at V and 0 bases at J, with 11 bases in the middle. This CDR3 region has 12 residues. In DNA, the CDR3 is TGTGCCGCAGTTACAGTCTCCTACGAGCAGTACTTC. As protein: CAAVTVSYEQYF.

CDR3: CASSQVEGWLAGFHEQYF. The CDR3 nucleotides read TGTGCCAGCAGCCAAGTTGAGGGTTGGCTAGCGGGATTCCACGAGCAGTACTTC. The gene calls are TRBV13 and TRBJ2-7; 9 bases map to TRBD2. The germline V gene encodes CDR1 PRHDT and CDR2 FYEKMQ (reference sequence). V lost 5 bases, J lost 5 bases, and 19 bases stayed unmatched. The CDR3 covers 18 residues.

This chain connects TRBV4-2 to TRBJ2-1; 8 bases agree with TRBD2. V gave up 4 bases and J gave up 5 bases; unmatched junction bases: 7. Germline values: CDR1 LGHNA, CDR2 YNFKEQ. This CDR3 has 15 residues. CDR3 protein: CASSPSPRGDNEQFF. CDR3 bases: TGTGCCAGCAGCCCCAGCCCGCGGGGGGACAATGAGCAGTTCTTC.

This clone was counted a single time. J is TRBJ2-1 and V is TRBV9; D unclear. The V and J ends lost 0 bases and 9 bases respectively, with 7 bases between them. Germline V gene sequence: CDR1 SGDLS, CDR2 YYNGEE. This CDR3 contains 12 residues. The CDR3: CASSVVSREQFF. CDR3 bases: TGTGCCAGCAGCGTAGTTTCGCGTGAGCAGTTCTTC. The full variable domain, in which reference TRBV9 and TRBJ2-1 provide the parts outside the CDR3, is DSGVTQTPKHLITATGQRVTLRCSPRSGDLSVYWYQQSLDQGLQFLIQYYNGEERAKGNILERFSAQQFPDLHSELNLSSLELGDSALYFCASSVVSREQFFGPGTRLTVL.

V and J are TRBV30 and TRBJ1-5; D not certain. Trimming pared 1 base from V and 6 bases from J, leaving 13 bases between. CDR1 GTSNPN and CDR2 SVGIG come from the germline V gene (reference sequence). The CDR3 sequence is 14 residues long. The CDR3 loop is CAWSEVDAGQPQHF. For the CDR3, the DNA is TGTGCCTGGAGTGAGGTTGATGCGGGTCAGCCCCAGCATTTT.

This rearrangement joins TRBV19 to TRBJ2-7, with 8 bases identical to TRBD1. From germline, CDR1 is LNHDA and CDR2 SQIVND (reference sequence). Trimming took 5 bases from V and 5 from J; bases not matched to a gene: 2. The CDR3 extends over 12 amino acids. In nucleotides, the CDR3 is TGTGCCAGTAGTTACAGGGGGAACGAGCAGTACTTC. It yields the protein CASSYRGNEQYF.

The V call is TRBV11-2, the J call TRBJ1-5; possibly TRBD1 for D (5 bases). Germline CDR1 reads SGHAT; CDR2 reads FQNNGV. The CDR3 consists of 13 residues. V lost 3 bases, J lost 10 bases, and 13 bases lay in between. CDR3 loop: CASSFGRQYPQHF. The CDR3 DNA follows: TGTGCCAGCAGCTTTGGTCGACAGTATCCCCAGCATTTT. The variable domain in full, with the rest retrieved from reference TRBV11-2 and TRBJ1-5, is EAGVAQSPRYKIIEKRQSVAFWCNPISGHATLYWYQQILGQGPKLLIQFQNNGVVDDSQLPKDRFSAERLKGVDSTLKIQPAKLEDSAVYLCASSFGRQYPQHFGDGTRLSIL.

V usage is TRBV19 and J usage is TRBJ1-4; 8 bases line up with TRBD1. Germline CDR1 is LNHDA and CDR2 is SQIVND (reference sequence). The CDR3 spans 14 residues. Trimming cost V 6 bases and J 7 bases; bases outside gene matches: 7. CDR3 bases: TGTGCCAGTAGCTTCAGGGGGCCATTTGAAAAACTGTTTTTT. Amino acids: CASSFRGPFEKLFF.

The sample holds one count of this clone. The chain uses TRBV28 and TRBJ2-5; 9 bases agree with TRBD1. Germline-derived CDR1 and CDR2 are MDHEN and SYDVKM. CDR3 length: 14 residues. V was pared by 7 bases and J by 5 bases, with 8 bases of the junction left unmatched. The CDR3 bases are TGTGCCAGCAAACTTACAGGGGGCGATGAGACCCAGTACTTC. Translated, it gives CASKLTGGDETQYF.

This chain connects TRBV27 to TRBJ1-5, with a weak D call TRBD1 (5 bases). V shed 6 bases and J shed 1 base, with 10 bases lying between them. The germline gives CDR1 MNHEY, CDR2 SMNVEV (reference sequence). This CDR3 is 14 amino acids long. In nucleotides, the CDR3 is TGTGCCAGCAGGCTGGGGGGGAGCAATCAGCCCCAGCATTTT. This encodes CASRLGGSNQPQHF.

This sequence joins TRBV10-3 and TRBJ1-1; the D gene is possibly TRBD1 (6 bases). V lost 3 bases to trimming and J lost 4 bases, with 15 bases between them. Germline CDR1 ENHRY, CDR2 SYGVKD. CDR3 length: 15 amino acids. This CDR3 is CAISEPRGSFTEAFF. CDR3 nucleotide sequence: TGTGCCATCAGTGAACCCAGGGGCTCTTTCACTGAAGCTTTCTTT.

This chain links TRBV30 with TRBJ1-6; D is unresolved. The V and J ends lost 1 base and 9 bases respectively, with 10 bases between them. This CDR3 spans 13 amino acids. Germline lookup yields CDR1 GTSNPN and CDR2 SVGIG (reference sequence). The CDR3 is CAWSEGSGSPLHF. In DNA, the CDR3 is TGTGCCTGGAGTGAAGGGAGCGGTTCACCCCTCCACTTT.

This clone ranks as medium-sized (0.01 to 0.1%). The chain has TRBV5-1 and TRBJ2-1; D is ambiguous. Trimming pared 4 bases from V and 6 bases from J, leaving 14 bases between. CDR1 is SGHRS and CDR2 is YFSETQ in the germline V gene. This CDR3 has 14 amino acids. The CDR3 DNA reads as TGCGCCAGCAGCCCCGACCAGGCTGGCAATGAGCAGTTCTTC. Residues: CASSPDQAGNEQFF.

About this clone itself: Its ends do not fully match the called genes, so a read error is possible. This rearrangement joins TRBV6-1 to TRBJ1-1; 7 nucleotides line up with TRBD1. Germline V gene lookup returns CDR1 MNHNS and CDR2 SASEGT. CDR3 length: 15 residues. CDR3 region: CASREEQGRNTEAFF. CDR3 coding DNA: TGTGCCAGCAGGGAAGAACAGGGGAGAAACACTGAAGCTTTCTTT.

This CDR3 reads CASRPGLVDEQYF. CDR3 bases: TGTGCCAGCAGGCCAGGACTAGTCGACGAGCAGTACTTC. The chain is built from TRBV7-8 and TRBJ2-7, with TRBD2 matching over 7 bases. The CDR3 is 13 residues long. Germline lookup yields CDR1 SGHVS and CDR2 FQNEAQ. Trimming removed 6 bases from V and 5 bases from J; junction bases left unmatched: 7. Filled out from reference TRBV7-8 and TRBJ2-7, the complete variable domain reads GAGVSQSPRYKVAKRGQDVALRCDPISGHVSLFWYQQALGQGPEFLTYFQNEAQLDKSGLPSDRFFAERPEGSVSTLKIQRTQQEDSAVYLCASRPGLVDEQYFGPGTRLTVT.

By sample share, this clone is medium-sized. The V and J genes are TRBV30 and TRBJ1-1; weak D call: TRBD1 (6 bases). From germline, CDR1 is GTSNPN and CDR2 SVGIG (reference sequence). This CDR3 spans 13 amino acids. Between the trimmed V and J ends, which lost 2 bases and 1 base, there was a span of 8 bases. The CDR3 loop reads CAWSWDTNTEAFF. The CDR3 nucleotides are TGTGCCTGGAGTTGGGACACGAACACTGAAGCTTTCTTT.

This chain uses TRBV19 with TRBJ2-5; 7 nucleotides match TRBD1. The J call could be wrong; TRBJ2-7 is a better fit for the DNA end. The CDR3 consists of 14 residues. The germline V gene has CDR1 LNHDA and CDR2 SQIVND (reference sequence). The CDR3: CASSKGGQNYEQYF. CDR3 DNA sequence: TGTGCCAGTAGTAAAGGGGGACAGAACTACGAGCAGTACTTC.

This clone was detected only once. The chain uses TRBV10-3 and TRBJ1-2, with D unresolved. Trimming stripped 2 bases from V and 4 bases from J, with 8 bases between. The length of the CDR3 is 13 residues. CDR1 ENHRY and CDR2 SYGVKD come from the germline V gene. Here the CDR3 reads CAISEMTSYGYTF. CDR3 sequence (DNA): TGTGCCATCAGTGAGATGACAAGCTATGGCTACACCTTC.

The chain carries TRBV30 and TRBJ1-1; D is uncertain. The germline CDR1 and CDR2 sequences are GTSNPN and SVGIG (reference sequence). The V end lost 4 bases, the J end lost 5 bases, and 8 bases lay between the germline ends. The CDR3 is 11 amino acids. CDR3 residues: CAWNSGTEAFF. The DNA of the CDR3 is TGTGCCTGGAATTCGGGGACTGAAGCTTTCTTT. Using reference TRBV30 and TRBJ1-1 for the parts outside the CDR3, the full variable domain is SQTIHQWPATLVQPVGSPLSLECTVEGTSNPNLYWYRQAAGRGLQLLFYSVGIGQISSEVPQNLSASRPQDRQFILSSKKLLLSDSGFYLCAWNSGTEAFFGQGTRLTVV.

There are a few counts of this clone. CDR3 nucleotides: TGTGCCAGCAGCTTAGGGACTAACAAACCCACAGATACGCAGTATTTT. Its translation is CASSLGTNKPTDTQYF. The chain combines TRBV7-2 with TRBJ2-3; D might be TRBD2 (6 bases). The CDR3 is made up of 16 amino acids. V was shortened by 1 base and J by 2 bases, with 13 bases between the two germline ends. CDR1 and CDR2 (germline): SGHTA, FQGNSA.

The CDR3 loop is CASGRRRGLSYGYTF. The CDR3 DNA sequence: TGTGCCAGCGGCCGGCGTCGGGGACTGAGCTATGGCTACACCTTC. The rearrangement uses TRBV28 and TRBJ1-2; D possibly corresponds to TRBD1 (5 bases). Trimming stripped 8 bases from V and 4 bases from J, with 20 bases between. Germline CDR1 and CDR2: MDHEN and SYDVKM. The CDR3 is 15 residues long.